These 28 T cell receptor beta chains came from one sample sequenced in a study of T cell changes during pregnancy in multiple sclerosis. Profiling relied on immunoSEQ multiplex PCR, and the TCRdb table lists in-frame clones only, not all of them. The sample lists tens of thousands of clones; 91% were seen once. The material was peripheral blood, obtained in the third trimester of pregnancy. These receptors were obtained from a female donor in good health, enrolled as a control in a pregnancy study.

To note about this clone: At one end, the junction sequence differs from germline, possibly due to a read error. The chain combines TRBV7-2 with TRBJ2-5, with TRBD2 matching over 9 bases. The CDR3 has 14 amino acids. Germline V gene lookup returns CDR1 SGHTA and CDR2 FQGNSA. Here the CDR3 DNA reads TGTGCCAGCAGCCTCAAGGCGGGAGGGCCCCCGGGAGACTTC. It translates to CASSLKAGGPPGDF.

The gene calls are TRBV5-1 and TRBJ1-2, with 8 bases fitting TRBD1. Germline CDR1 and CDR2: SGHRS and YFSETQ. This CDR3 contains 15 residues. Trimming at V came to 3 bases and at J to 0 bases, leaving 4 bases not matched to a gene. CDR3 protein: CASSSGQGANYGYTF. For the CDR3, the DNA is TGCGCCAGCAGCTCCGGACAGGGAGCTAACTATGGCTACACCTTC.

The chain combines TRBV29-1 with TRBJ2-6; D is undetermined. V was trimmed by 1 base and J by 0 bases, leaving 10 bases between them. The CDR3 totals 16 residues. Germline V lookup: CDR1 SQVTM, CDR2 ANQGSEA. The DNA for the CDR3 is TGCAGCGTTGAAGGACTCCTGAGCTCTGGGGCCAACGTCCTGACTTTC. Its translation is CSVEGLLSSGANVLTF. Using reference TRBV29-1 and TRBJ2-6 for the parts outside the CDR3, the full variable domain is SAVISQKPSRDICQRGTSLTIQCQVDSQVTMMFWYRQQPGQSLTLIATANQGSEATYESGFVIDKFPISRPNLTFSTLTVSNMSPEDSSIYLCSVEGLLSSGANVLTFGAGSRLTVL.

The chain joins TRBV9 to TRBJ1-5; 7 positions agree with TRBD1. CDR3 length: 15 amino acids. Per germline, CDR1 SGDLS and CDR2 YYNGEE. V was clipped by 4 bases and J by 1 base; unmatched bases: 5. For the CDR3, the DNA is TGTGCCAGCAGCCCCGGGACAGCCAGCAATCAGCCCCAGCATTTT. The encoded protein is CASSPGTASNQPQHF.

This clone was observed a few times. V and J are TRBV19 and TRBJ2-2; tentatively, D is TRBD1 (5 bases). V was shortened by 6 bases and J by 1 base, with 9 bases between the two germline ends. CDR1 and CDR2 from the germline V gene are LNHDA and SQIVND (reference sequence). The CDR3 loop spans 14 amino acids. The CDR3 DNA reads TGTGCCAGTAGAAAACAGGTGAACACCGGGGAGCTGTTTTTT. Protein sequence: CASRKQVNTGELFF. Variable domain in full (rest from reference TRBV19 and TRBJ2-2): DGGITQSPKYLFRKEGQNVTLSCEQNLNHDAMYWYRQDPGQGLRLIYYSQIVNDFQKGDIAEGYSVSREKKESFPLTVTSAQKNPTAFYLCASRKQVNTGELFFGEGSRLTVL.

The V and J genes are TRBV29-1 and TRBJ1-2; TRBD1 matches at 8 bases. The CDR3 is made up of 12 amino acids. V shed 6 bases, J shed 8 bases, and the junction held 8 bases outside the gene matches. Germline V gene lookup returns CDR1 SQVTM and CDR2 ANQGSEA. DNA for the CDR3: TGCAGCGTAGAACGGACAGGGACCGGCTACACCTTC. It specifies CSVERTGTGYTF.

V and J are TRBV29-1 and TRBJ2-5, with a tentative D call TRBD1 (6 bases). The V and J ends lost 6 bases and 4 bases respectively, with 12 bases between them. Germline CDR1 SQVTM, CDR2 ANQGSEA. CDR3 length equals 12 residues. The CDR3 here is CSVRGGGETQYF. CDR3 coding DNA: TGCAGCGTCAGAGGGGGTGGAGAGACCCAGTACTTC. The complete variable domain, with remaining parts taken from reference TRBV29-1 and TRBJ2-5, reads SAVISQKPSRDICQRGTSLTIQCQVDSQVTMMFWYRQQPGQSLTLIATANQGSEATYESGFVIDKFPISRPNLTFSTLTVSNMSPEDSSIYLCSVRGGGETQYFGPGTRLLVL.

The chain is built from TRBV10-1 and TRBJ2-5, with 8 bases that match TRBD2. This CDR3 spans 16 amino acids. J was trimmed by 1 base and V by 3 bases; bases with no gene match: 7. The germline CDR1 and CDR2 sequences are WNHNN and SYGVQD (reference sequence). CDR3 amino acids: CASSEGPAGGQETQYF. In DNA form, the CDR3 reads TGCGCCAGCAGTGAAGGACCGGCGGGAGGCCAAGAGACCCAGTACTTC.

This chain joins TRBV27 and TRBJ2-1; 7 bases agree with TRBD2. Germline lookup yields CDR1 MNHEY and CDR2 SMNVEV (reference sequence). The CDR3 covers 16 residues. V shed 3 bases, J shed 6 bases, and the junction held 11 bases outside the gene matches. CDR3 sequence: CASSFIALPGGNEQFF. In DNA, the CDR3 is TGTGCCAGCAGTTTTATAGCGCTACCGGGGGGCAATGAGCAGTTCTTC.

J is TRBJ1-3 and V is TRBV5-1; 8 nucleotides align to TRBD1. The V segment lost 0 bases and the J segment 2 bases; nucleotides outside the gene matches: 4. In germline, CDR1 is SGHRS, CDR2 YFSETQ. This CDR3 spans 16 amino acids. The CDR3 region is CASSLGGQGAGNTIYF. As DNA, the CDR3 is TGCGCCAGCAGCTTGGGAGGACAGGGCGCTGGAAACACCATATATTTT.

The chain couples TRBV6-6 to TRBJ1-2; possibly TRBD1 for D (6 bases). Germline lookup yields CDR1 MNHNY and CDR2 SVGAGI (reference sequence). The CDR3 consists of 15 residues. Trimming took 4 bases from V and 4 from J, leaving 16 bases between them. The CDR3 loop reads CASSFSAGVTYGYTF. In DNA, the CDR3 is TGTGCCAGCAGTTTTTCGGCAGGGGTTACCTATGGCTACACCTTC.

The J gene is TRBJ1-1, the V gene TRBV10-3; 11 bases are shared with TRBD1. J lost 3 bases, V lost 4 bases, and 4 bases had no gene match. CDR1 ENHRY and CDR2 SYGVKD come from the germline V gene. There are 15 residues in the CDR3. The CDR3 region is CAISGTGGPDTEAFF. DNA of the CDR3: TGTGCCATCAGTGGGACAGGGGGCCCGGACACTGAAGCTTTCTTT.

The count of this clone is one. The chain combines TRBV19 with TRBJ2-7; 10 nucleotides match TRBD2. The CDR3 is made up of 15 amino acids. Germline CDR1 is LNHDA and CDR2 is SQIVND (reference sequence). J lost 3 bases, V lost 7 bases, and 9 bases had no gene match. CDR3 in amino acids: CASTRTSGPNYEQYF. For the CDR3, the DNA is TGTGCCAGTACCCGGACTAGCGGACCTAACTACGAGCAGTACTTC.

The chain recombines TRBV19 with TRBJ1-2; D unclear. V lost 4 bases, J lost 6 bases, and 9 bases lay in between. The CDR3 runs to 12 residues. The germline V gene has CDR1 LNHDA and CDR2 SQIVND (reference sequence). The CDR3 DNA reads TGTGCCAGTAGTACAGGCTATGATGGCTACACCTTC. This codes for CASSTGYDGYTF.

This clone was counted a few times. The chain employs TRBV5-1 and TRBJ2-1; 12 bases are shared with TRBD2. Germline values: CDR1 SGHRS, CDR2 YFSETQ. The V and J ends lost 3 bases and 3 bases, in that order; junction bases with no gene match: 1. This CDR3 has 15 amino acids. Written as DNA, the CDR3 is TGCGCCAGCAGCTCACTAGCGGGGGGCTACAATGAGCAGTTCTTC. Translation gives CASSSLAGGYNEQFF.

The rearrangement links TRBV6-1 to TRBJ1-1, with a possible D match to TRBD1 (5 bases). Trimming took off 2 bases at V and 4 bases at J, with 11 bases between the two ends. Looked up from germline, CDR1 is MNHNS and CDR2 is SASEGT. CDR3 length equals 14 residues. CDR3 protein: CASSENLGATEAFF. In DNA form, the CDR3 reads TGTGCCAGCAGTGAAAATTTAGGGGCCACTGAAGCTTTCTTT.

V gene TRBV2 combines with J gene TRBJ2-7; D remains ambiguous. The ends were cut back, 6 bases at V and 0 bases at J, with 18 bases in the middle. The CDR3 runs to 16 residues. Germline-derived CDR1 and CDR2 are SNHLY and FYNNEI. In DNA, the CDR3 is TGTGCCAGCAGGCTGGTACGAGCGTTTAGCTCCTACGAGCAGTACTTC. Its translation: CASRLVRAFSSYEQYF.

V usage is TRBV2 and J usage is TRBJ1-5; no firm D call. V gave up 3 bases and J gave up 5 bases, with 17 bases separating them. The CDR3 is made up of 16 amino acids. Germline CDR1 SNHLY, CDR2 FYNNEI. The CDR3 nucleotides read TGTGCCAGCAGTGAGGGCGTCCCTTACGTGGATCAGCCCCAGCATTTT. It encodes CASSEGVPYVDQPQHF.

V gene TRBV2 combines with J gene TRBJ1-4, with TRBD1 matching 10 bases. This CDR3 comprises 14 residues. V lost 5 bases, J lost 5 bases, and 2 bases stayed unmatched. The V gene's germline CDR1 is SNHLY and CDR2 FYNNEI. CDR3 sequence: CASSQTGGNEKLFF. The CDR3 DNA follows: TGTGCCAGCAGTCAGACAGGGGGCAATGAAAAACTGTTTTTT.

This chain uses TRBV18 with TRBJ2-7, with TRBD2 identical over 10 bases. The CDR3 is 15 amino acids. The germline gives CDR1 KGHSH, CDR2 LQKENI. J lost 2 bases, V lost 4 bases, and 5 bases had no gene match. The CDR3 DNA sequence: TGTGCCAGCTCACGACCCACTAGCGGGACCTACGAGCAGTACTTC. Translating it yields CASSRPTSGTYEQYF.

The chain uses TRBV4-2 and TRBJ1-1, with 11 bases identical to TRBD1. The ends lost 1 base at V and 8 bases at J; junction bases unmatched: 0. Germline V lookup: CDR1 LGHNA, CDR2 YNFKEQ. CDR3 size: 13 residues. CDR3 region: CASSQGTGGEAFF. The DNA for the CDR3 is TGTGCCAGCAGCCAAGGGACAGGGGGCGAAGCTTTCTTT.

The chain carries TRBV7-6 and TRBJ1-2; D ambiguous. CDR1 SGHVS and CDR2 FNYEAQ come from the germline V gene. The CDR3 runs 13 residues. The germline V and J ends were trimmed by 4 bases and 4 bases, with 10 bases remaining between them. CDR3 protein: CASSSGLIYGYTF. CDR3 sequence (DNA): TGTGCCAGCAGCTCCGGTTTAATCTATGGCTACACCTTC.

J is TRBJ2-1 and V is TRBV12-5; 7 bases are shared with TRBD1. The CDR3 has 14 residues. The trim removed 6 bases at V and 0 bases at J, leaving 2 bases unmatched. The germline V gene encodes CDR1 LGHNT and CDR2 FRNRAP. The CDR3 loop is CASGGQYSYNEQFF. DNA for the CDR3: TGTGCTAGTGGGGGACAGTACTCCTACAATGAGCAGTTCTTC.

A single count supports this clone. Written as DNA, the CDR3 is TGTGCCAGCAGCTTAGCCCTAGCGGGAGCTGCGGATACGCAGTATTTT. Protein: CASSLALAGAADTQYF. The gene calls are TRBV7-6 and TRBJ2-3; 10 bases match TRBD2. The V gene end was trimmed by 0 bases and the J gene end by 6 bases; junction bases not matched to a gene: 6. This CDR3 has 16 residues. CDR1 SGHVS and CDR2 FNYEAQ come from the germline V gene.

The chain carries TRBV19 and TRBJ2-2; tentatively, D is TRBD2 (5 bases). The V and J ends lost 5 bases and 5 bases respectively, with 12 bases between them. The germline V gene has CDR1 LNHDA and CDR2 SQIVND (reference sequence). The CDR3 covers 14 residues. CDR3 coding DNA: TGTGCCAGTAGTCCACGGCGAGGGACCGGGGAGCTGTTTTTT. Its protein is CASSPRRGTGELFF.

This clone has only one observation. The chain carries TRBV5-1 and TRBJ2-7; D not certain. CDR1 is SGHRS, CDR2 YFSETQ, per germline. The V end was cut by 4 bases, the J end by 1 base, with 6 bases between. The CDR3 totals 12 residues. CDR3 region: CASSPDSYEQYF. DNA for the CDR3: TGCGCCAGCAGCCCAGATTCCTACGAGCAGTACTTC.

The chain links TRBV7-2 to TRBJ2-3; D is unclear. Germline V gene data show CDR1 as SGHTA and CDR2 as FQGNSA. The CDR3 runs 15 residues. V lost 1 base to trimming and J lost 1 base, with 9 bases between them. The CDR3 sequence is CASSLGVARTDTQYF. The CDR3 coding sequence is TGTGCCAGCAGCTTAGGGGTAGCTCGCACAGATACGCAGTATTTT.

This clone has just one count. The chain couples TRBV9 to TRBJ1-4; D remains unclear. Germline V lookup: CDR1 SGDLS, CDR2 YYNGEE. V dropped 0 bases and J dropped 14 bases, with 14 bases sitting between them. The CDR3 is made up of 13 amino acids. CDR3: CASSVEGGKALFF. The CDR3 DNA reads as TGTGCCAGCAGCGTAGAAGGAGGGAAAGCGCTGTTTTTT.